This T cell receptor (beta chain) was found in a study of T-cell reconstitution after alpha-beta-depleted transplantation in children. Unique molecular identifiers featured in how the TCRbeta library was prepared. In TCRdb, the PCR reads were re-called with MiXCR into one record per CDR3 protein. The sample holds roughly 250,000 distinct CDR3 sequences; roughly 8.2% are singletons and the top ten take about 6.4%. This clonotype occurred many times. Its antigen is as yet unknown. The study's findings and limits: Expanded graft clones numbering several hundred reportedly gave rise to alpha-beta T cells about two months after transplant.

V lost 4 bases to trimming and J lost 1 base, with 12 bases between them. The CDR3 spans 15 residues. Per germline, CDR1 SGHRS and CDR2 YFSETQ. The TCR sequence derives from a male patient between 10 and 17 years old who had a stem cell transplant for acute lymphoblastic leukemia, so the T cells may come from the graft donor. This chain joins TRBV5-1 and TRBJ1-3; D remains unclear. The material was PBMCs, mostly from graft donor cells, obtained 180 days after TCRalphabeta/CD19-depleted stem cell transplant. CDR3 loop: CASSPRESSGNTIYF. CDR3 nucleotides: TGCGCCAGCAGCCCCCGGGAGAGTTCTGGAAACACCATATATTTT.